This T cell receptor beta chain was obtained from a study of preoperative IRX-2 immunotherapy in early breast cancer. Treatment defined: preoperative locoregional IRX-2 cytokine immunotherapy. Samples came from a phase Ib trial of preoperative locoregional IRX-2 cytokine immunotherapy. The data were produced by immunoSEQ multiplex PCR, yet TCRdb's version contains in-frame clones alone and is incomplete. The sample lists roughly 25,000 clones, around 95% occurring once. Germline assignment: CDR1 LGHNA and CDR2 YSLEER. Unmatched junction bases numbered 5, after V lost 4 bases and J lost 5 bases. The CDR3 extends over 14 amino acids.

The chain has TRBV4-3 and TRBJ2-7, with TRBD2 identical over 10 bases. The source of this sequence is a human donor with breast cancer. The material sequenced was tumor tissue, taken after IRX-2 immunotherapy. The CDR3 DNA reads TGCGCCAGCAGCCTCCTAGCGGGGGCGGACGAGCAGTACTTC. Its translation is CASSLLAGADEQYF.